A single sample gave rise to the 7 T cell receptor beta chains below, sequenced in a study of T cell responses to AZD1222 COVID-19 vaccine. Sequencing was performed with immunoSEQ multiplex PCR; in TCRdb, only in-frame clones are kept and a portion is missing. The repertoire holds about 99,000 clones, 80% to 95% seen once, with about 8.3% in the top ten. Sequences were derived from peripheral blood, sampled 28 days after the second AZD1222 dose. The receptors derive from an adult who received the AZD1222 COVID-19 vaccine.

The rearrangement joins TRBV6-2 or TRBV6-3 to TRBJ2-5; D uncertain. The CDR3 is made up of 15 amino acids. With 4 bases removed from V and 0 bases from J, the gap between germline ends came to 12 bases. CDR1 and CDR2 from the germline V gene are MNHEY and SVGEGT. CDR3 loop: CASSSLALHQETQYF. The CDR3 coding sequence is TGTGCCAGCAGTTCCTTGGCCCTACACCAAGAGACCCAGTACTTC.

The V call is TRBV5-4, the J call TRBJ2-7, with a possible D match to TRBD2 (6 bases). This CDR3 has 14 residues. Germline-derived CDR1 and CDR2 are SGHNT and YYREEE (reference sequence). Between the trimmed V and J ends, which lost 5 bases and 6 bases, there was a span of 18 bases. CDR3 region: CASSTSGSEGEQYF. Written as DNA, the CDR3 is TGTGCCAGCAGTACGAGCGGGTCCGAGGGCGAGCAGTACTTC.

This chain uses TRBV19 with TRBJ2-1, with 10 bases identical to TRBD1. The junction had 9 bases not matched to a gene; V was cut back by 3 bases and J by 7 bases. Per the germline V gene, CDR1 is LNHDA and CDR2 is SQIVND (reference sequence). There are 16 residues in the CDR3. CDR3 DNA sequence: TGTGCCAGTAGTATTGTAGGGACAGGGGTTAAGAATGAGCAGTTCTTC. It is translated as CASSIVGTGVKNEQFF. The full variable domain, with the rest looked up from reference TRBV19 and TRBJ2-1, is DGGITQSPKYLFRKEGQNVTLSCEQNLNHDAMYWYRQDPGQGLRLIYYSQIVNDFQKGDIAEGYSVSREKKESFPLTVTSAQKNPTAFYLCASSIVGTGVKNEQFFGPGTRLTVL.

The chain carries TRBV30 and TRBJ1-3; D ambiguous. With 1 base removed from V and 1 base from J, the gap between germline ends came to 8 bases. The CDR3 totals 14 residues. Germline CDR1 GTSNPN, CDR2 SVGIG (reference sequence). CDR3 loop: CAWSERSSGNTIYF. In DNA, the CDR3 is TGTGCCTGGAGTGAACGCTCTTCTGGAAACACCATATATTTT. Combining the CDR3 with reference TRBV30 and TRBJ1-3 gives the whole variable domain SQTIHQWPATLVQPVGSPLSLECTVEGTSNPNLYWYRQAAGRGLQLLFYSVGIGQISSEVPQNLSASRPQDRQFILSSKKLLLSDSGFYLCAWSERSSGNTIYFGEGSWLTVV.

The chain carries TRBV28 and TRBJ2-1, with no clear D. Germline values: CDR1 MDHEN, CDR2 SYDVKM. Trimming took 4 bases from V and 0 from J, leaving 10 bases between them. This CDR3 region has 15 residues. DNA for the CDR3: TGTGCCAGCAGTTCCAGGCTAAGCTCCTACAATGAGCAGTTCTTC. Its translation is CASSSRLSSYNEQFF. The entire variable domain, with the rest obtained from reference TRBV28 and TRBJ2-1, is as follows: DVKVTQSSRYLVKRTGEKVFLECVQDMDHENMFWYRQDPGLGLRLIYFSYDVKMKEKGDIPEGYSVSREKKERFSLILESASTNQTSMYLCASSSRLSSYNEQFFGPGTRLTVL.

This chain links TRBV24-1 with TRBJ1-5; 10 bases agree with TRBD1. The CDR3 has 16 residues. The V segment lost 4 bases and the J segment 4 bases; nucleotides outside the gene matches: 6. Germline CDR1 KGHDR, CDR2 SFDVKD. CDR3: CATSDPTGGKNQPQHF. The DNA for the CDR3 is TGTGCCACCAGTGACCCGACAGGGGGCAAGAATCAGCCCCAGCATTTT.

The V and J genes are TRBV27 and TRBJ1-5; 7 bases agree with TRBD1. The CDR3 is 12 amino acids. The germline CDR1 and CDR2 sequences are MNHEY and SMNVEV (reference sequence). V lost 8 bases, J lost 11 bases, and 9 bases stayed unmatched. The CDR3 sequence: CASGGGPWAQHF. CDR3 DNA sequence: TGTGCCAGCGGAGGGGGCCCGTGGGCCCAGCATTTT.